This T cell receptor (beta chain) derives from a study of T cell responses to AZD1222 COVID-19 vaccine. Trimming stripped 3 bases from V and 6 bases from J, with 11 bases between. This CDR3 comprises 13 residues. Germline V CDR1 and CDR2: DFQATT, SNEGSKA (reference sequence). Assay: immunoSEQ multiplex PCR; the TCRdb copy retains only in-frame clones and omits some. Of around 97,000 clones in the sample, 91% were seen once. Study-level points and caveats: Dominant CD4 TCR responses targeted spike regions 160-218 and 743-854. Within unmutated variant regions lay the reported targets of nearly half of spike-specific TCRs. The study identified only five to seven AZD1222 recipients as seropositive at baseline.

Comments on this clone: Its target is unknown.

The chain couples TRBV20-1 to TRBJ1-4, with D possibly TRBD1 on 5 matching bases. The sequence was obtained from an adult in good health. The specimen comprised peripheral blood, sampled on day 0 of AZD1222 vaccination. The CDR3 is CSASGGDYEKLFF. DNA for the CDR3: TGCAGTGCTAGTGGGGGGGATTATGAAAAACTGTTTTTT.